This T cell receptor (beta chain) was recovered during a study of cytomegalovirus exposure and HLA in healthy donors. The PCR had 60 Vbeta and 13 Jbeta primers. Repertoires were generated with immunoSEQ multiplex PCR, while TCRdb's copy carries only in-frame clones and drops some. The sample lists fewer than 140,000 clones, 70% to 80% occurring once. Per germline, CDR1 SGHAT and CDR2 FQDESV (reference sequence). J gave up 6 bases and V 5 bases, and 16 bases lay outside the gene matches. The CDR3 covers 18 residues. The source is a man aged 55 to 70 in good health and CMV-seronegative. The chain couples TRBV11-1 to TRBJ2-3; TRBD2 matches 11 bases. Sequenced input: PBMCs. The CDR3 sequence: CASSLLVGLAGGSDTQYF. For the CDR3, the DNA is TGTGCCAGCAGCCTCCTTGTTGGGCTAGCGGGGGGTAGTGATACGCAGTATTTT.